Shown below are 32 T cell receptor beta chains from a single sample sequenced in a study of memory CD4+ T cells and cytomegalovirus serostatus. Single viable CD3+CD4+CD8-CD45RO+ cells were sorted as the memory CD4+ T cells. The data were produced by immunoSEQ multiplex PCR, yet TCRdb's version contains in-frame clones alone and is incomplete. The data contain 50,000 to 75,000 clones, around four fifths of them singletons. Sequencing input: memory CD4+ T cells from blood. All receptors derive from an adult in good health and CMV-seronegative.

The rearrangement joins TRBV4-2 to TRBJ2-5; 12 nucleotides align to TRBD2. Germline lookup yields CDR1 LGHNA and CDR2 YNFKEQ. CDR3 length: 18 amino acids. Trimming took 0 bases from V and 1 from J; bases not matched to a gene: 6. The CDR3 spells CASSQDPRTSGIQETQYF. CDR3 coding DNA: TGTGCCAGCAGCCAAGACCCCCGGACTAGCGGGATCCAAGAGACCCAGTACTTC.

The V gene is TRBV19, the J gene TRBJ2-2; TRBD2 might be the D (5 bases). The CDR3 has 17 amino acids. Germline CDR1 is LNHDA and CDR2 is SQIVND (reference sequence). V lost 3 bases to trimming and J lost 6 bases, with 20 bases between them. CDR3 sequence reads: CASSMRGQAITAGELFF. The DNA of the CDR3 is TGTGCCAGTAGTATGAGAGGGCAGGCGATAACTGCCGGGGAGCTGTTTTTT.

To note about this clone: Other nucleotide sequences from this sample produce the same CDR3. The gene calls are TRBV7-3 and TRBJ2-3, with D uncertain. The CDR3 has 12 amino acids. V dropped 5 bases and J dropped 0 bases, with 3 bases sitting between them. Germline V gives CDR1 SGHTA, CDR2 FQGTGA. The CDR3 loop is CASSLSTDTQYF. CDR3 in DNA: TGTGCCAGCAGCCTAAGCACAGATACGCAGTATTTT.

The chain is built from TRBV7-2 and TRBJ2-7; the D is unclear. The germline V and J ends were trimmed by 1 base and 7 bases, with 14 bases remaining between them. This CDR3 is built from 14 residues. CDR1 and CDR2 from the germline V gene are SGHTA and FQGNSA. The CDR3 DNA reads TGTGCCAGCAGCTTAGGTCTTGAACTTGGTGAGCAGTACTTC. Translation: CASSLGLELGEQYF.

This CDR3 is CASSHFTGANVLTF. Here the CDR3 DNA reads TGCGCCAGCAGTCATTTCACTGGGGCCAACGTCCTGACTTTC. J is TRBJ2-6 and V is TRBV23-1; D call uncertain. TRBV23-1 is designated an ORF whose function remains uncertain. V was clipped by 3 bases and J by 2 bases, with 5 bases between them. This CDR3 region has 14 residues.

V and J are TRBV29-1 and TRBJ2-1; possibly TRBD2 for D (6 bases). The germline V gene has CDR1 SQVTM and CDR2 ANQGSEA. The CDR3 runs to 12 residues. V gave up 4 bases and J gave up 3 bases, with 7 bases separating them. CDR3 loop: CSVGEDYNEQFF. The CDR3 DNA follows: TGCAGCGTTGGGGAGGACTACAATGAGCAGTTCTTC.

This chain uses TRBV7-9 with TRBJ2-2, with D perhaps matching TRBD1 or TRBD2 (6 bases each). Germline V gives CDR1 SEHNR, CDR2 FQNEAQ (reference sequence). V shed 5 bases and J shed 4 bases, with 14 bases lying between them. The CDR3 contains 15 residues. CDR3 in amino acids: CASSHGRGATGELFF. CDR3 sequence (DNA): TGTGCCAGCAGCCACGGAAGGGGGGCCACCGGGGAGCTGTTTTTT.

CDR3 sequence (DNA): TGTGCCAGCACGACTCTACCCACCGGGGAGCTGTTTTTT. Encoded protein: CASTTLPTGELFF. The genes are TRBV21-1 and TRBJ2-2; the table's D gene call, TRBD2, was not cross checked with the DNA. TRBV21-1 is deemed a pseudogene. The CDR3 runs 13 residues.

V usage is TRBV5-4 and J usage is TRBJ1-6; D remains ambiguous. The CDR3 covers 12 residues. Germline values: CDR1 SGHNT, CDR2 YYREEE (reference sequence). V was shortened by 3 bases and J by 7 bases, with 5 bases between the two germline ends. In DNA, the CDR3 is TGTGCCAGCAGCTCTCTCAATTCACCCCTCCACTTT. Its protein product is CASSSLNSPLHF.

This chain joins TRBV7-9 and TRBJ1-1; D might be TRBD1 (5 bases). V lost 4 bases, J lost 4 bases, and 10 bases lay in between. This CDR3 has 13 residues. Germline loops: CDR1 SEHNR, CDR2 FQNEAQ (reference sequence). The CDR3 sequence: CASSSTGTTEAFF. The CDR3 bases are TGTGCCAGCAGCTCCACCGGGACCACTGAAGCTTTCTTT.

The rearrangement links TRBV5-1 to TRBJ2-1; TRBD2 agrees at 7 bases. The J segment lost 0 bases and the V segment lost 0 bases, leaving 3 bases of the junction unmatched. This CDR3 region has 16 residues. Germline V lookup: CDR1 SGHRS, CDR2 YFSETQ. The DNA for the CDR3 is TGCGCCAGCAGCTTGGAAGGCGGGAGCTCCTACAATGAGCAGTTCTTC. Translation: CASSLEGGSSYNEQFF. Combining the CDR3 with reference TRBV5-1 and TRBJ2-1 gives the whole variable domain KAGVTQTPRYLIKTRGQQVTLSCSPISGHRSVSWYQQTPGQGLQFLFEYFSETQRNKGNFPGRFSGRQFSNSRSEMNVSTLELGDSALYLCASSLEGGSSYNEQFFGPGTRLTVL.

CDR3 protein: CAISEEGWNQPQHF. The CDR3 DNA reads TGTGCCATCAGTGAGGAGGGGTGGAATCAGCCCCAGCATTTT. V usage is TRBV10-3 and J usage is TRBJ1-5, with D perhaps matching TRBD1 (5 bases). V dropped 2 bases and J dropped 4 bases, with 9 bases sitting between them. From germline, CDR1 is ENHRY and CDR2 SYGVKD. The CDR3 has 14 residues.

The rearrangement joins TRBV7-9 to TRBJ2-7; D is tentatively TRBD1 or TRBD2 (5 bases each). The ends were cut back, 5 bases at V and 7 bases at J, with 18 bases in the middle. Germline V lookup: CDR1 SEHNR, CDR2 FQNEAQ (reference sequence). This CDR3 is built from 14 residues. CDR3 sequence: CASSQGTETREQYF. The CDR3 coding sequence is TGTGCCAGCAGCCAGGGAACCGAAACTAGGGAGCAGTACTTC.

V usage is TRBV30 and J usage is TRBJ1-3; D unclear. Trimming took off 2 bases at V and 1 base at J, with 27 bases between the two ends. From germline, CDR1 is GTSNPN and CDR2 SVGIG (reference sequence). CDR3 length: 20 amino acids. The chain's CDR3 is CAWSLVHSRPFQTSGNTIYF. The CDR3 DNA sequence: TGTGCCTGGAGTTTGGTGCACAGCCGGCCCTTCCAAACGTCTGGAAACACCATATATTTT.

This rearrangement joins TRBV7-9 to TRBJ1-2, with D uncertain. This CDR3 has 14 residues. Germline V gene data show CDR1 as SEHNR and CDR2 as FQNEAQ (reference sequence). Trimming cost V 0 bases and J 1 base, with 6 bases left between them. The CDR3 coding sequence is TGTGCCAGCAGCTTAGCCGGGAATAACTATGGCTACACCTTC. Its translation: CASSLAGNNYGYTF.

The V gene is TRBV28, the J gene TRBJ1-4, with a possible D match to TRBD1 (6 bases). The CDR3 is made up of 14 amino acids. Trimming removed 5 bases from V and 7 bases from J, with 14 bases in between. CDR1 and CDR2 from the germline V gene are MDHEN and SYDVKM. CDR3 residues: CASSPGDTVEKLFF. The CDR3, as DNA: TGTGCCAGCAGTCCCGGGGACACGGTTGAAAAACTGTTTTTT.

CDR3 protein: CASSAGTSGYNEQFF. Here the CDR3 DNA reads TGTGCCAGCAGCGCCGGGACTAGCGGATACAATGAGCAGTTCTTC. V and J are TRBV7-2 and TRBJ2-1; 11 bases align to TRBD2. V trimming: 5 bases; J trimming: 4 bases; junction bases outside the gene matches: 4. The CDR3 spans 15 residues. CDR1 and CDR2 from the germline V gene are SGHTA and FQGNSA. Combining the CDR3 with reference TRBV7-2 and TRBJ2-1 gives the whole variable domain GAGVSQSPSNKVTEKGKDVELRCDPISGHTALYWYRQSLGQGLEFLIYFQGNSAPDKSGLPSDRFSAERTGGSVSTLTIQRTQQEDSAVYLCASSAGTSGYNEQFFGPGTRLTVL.

This sequence joins TRBV18 and TRBJ2-7; a possible D gene is TRBD1 (5 bases). Looked up from germline, CDR1 is KGHSH and CDR2 is LQKENI. CDR3 length: 13 residues. Trimming cost V 3 bases and J 6 bases, with 12 bases left between them. The CDR3 protein is CASSPDIPGEQYF. In DNA, the CDR3 is TGTGCCAGCTCACCGGACATACCGGGCGAGCAGTACTTC.

The chain is built from TRBV10-3 and TRBJ2-2, with 12 positions matching TRBD1. The germline V gene has CDR1 ENHRY and CDR2 SYGVKD. The ends lost 6 bases at V and 4 bases at J; junction bases unmatched: 6. The CDR3 is 16 residues long. The CDR3 DNA is TGTGCCATCAGGGGACAGGGGGCAAGAAGCACCGGGGAGCTGTTTTTT. Translated, it gives CAIRGQGARSTGELFF.

The chain carries TRBV25-1 and TRBJ2-3; either TRBD1 or TRBD2 may fit D (6 bases each). The CDR3 runs 16 residues. V lost 3 bases to trimming and J lost 0 bases, with 13 bases between them. CDR1 MGHDK and CDR2 SYGVNS come from the germline V gene. In DNA, the CDR3 is TGTGCCAGCAGTGAGGAGGGGGAGGCGAGCACAGATACGCAGTATTTT. It yields the protein CASSEEGEASTDTQYF. Filled out from reference TRBV25-1 and TRBJ2-3, the complete variable domain reads EADIYQTPRYLVIGTGKKITLECSQTMGHDKMYWYQQDPGMELHLIHYSYGVNSTEKGDLSSESTVSRIRTEHFPLTLESARPSHTSQYLCASSEEGEASTDTQYFGPGTRLTVL.

The chain links TRBV18 to TRBJ2-1; 7 bases are shared with TRBD1. The length of the CDR3 is 15 residues. V lost 5 bases, J lost 2 bases, and 6 bases stayed unmatched. The germline V gene encodes CDR1 KGHSH and CDR2 LQKENI. DNA of the CDR3: TGTGCCAGCTCAGCGGACAGGTCAACCTACAATGAGCAGTTCTTC. Translating it yields CASSADRSTYNEQFF.

The V call is TRBV4-2, the J call TRBJ2-7; no firm D call. The V end was cut by 0 bases, the J end by 2 bases, with 11 bases between. Germline loops: CDR1 LGHNA, CDR2 YNFKEQ. This CDR3 region has 15 residues. CDR3 protein: CASSQDLGWAYEQYF. CDR3 in DNA: TGTGCCAGCAGCCAAGATCTAGGTTGGGCCTACGAGCAGTACTTC.

This chain joins TRBV19 and TRBJ1-5, with TRBD1 as a possible D gene (5 bases). V dropped 5 bases and J dropped 5 bases, with 19 bases sitting between them. Germline V gene lookup returns CDR1 LNHDA and CDR2 SQIVND (reference sequence). The CDR3 spans 16 residues. DNA of the CDR3: TGTGCCAGTAGTGCCCAAAACCGGGGGTCAGATCAGCCCCAGCATTTT. This gives the protein CASSAQNRGSDQPQHF.

In DNA form, the CDR3 reads TGCGCCAGCAGTCGTTTCGGAGGGAACCTAGCCAAAAACATTCAGTACTTC. Its translation is CASSRFGGNLAKNIQYF. The genes are TRBV23-1 and TRBJ2-4; maybe TRBD2 (6 bases). TRBV23-1 is given ORF status, its function remaining uncertain. CDR3 length equals 17 residues. V was trimmed by 4 bases and J by 0 bases, leaving 16 bases between them.

This chain uses TRBV18 with TRBJ2-7; 8 bases are shared with TRBD2. CDR3 size: 17 residues. Trimming cost V 3 bases and J 3 bases; bases outside gene matches: 13. Germline-derived CDR1 and CDR2 are KGHSH and LQKENI. In nucleotides, the CDR3 is TGTGCCAGCTCACCGTTGAGGCTAGCGGGTCCCGGCTACGAGCAGTACTTC. Protein sequence: CASSPLRLAGPGYEQYF.

The chain recombines TRBV2 with TRBJ1-3; no reliable D call. CDR1 and CDR2 (germline): SNHLY, FYNNEI. Trimming left V 5 bases short and J 0 bases short, with 8 bases between. The CDR3 contains 14 residues. The CDR3 nucleotides are TGTGCCAGCAGTTCGGGGAGCTCTGGAAACACCATATATTTT. This encodes CASSSGSSGNTIYF.

A word on this clone: At one end the junction does not follow the germline gene, possibly because of a read error. Other DNA sequences in this sample translate to the same CDR3. The rearrangement joins TRBV4-2 to TRBJ2-7, with unresolved D. The CDR3 length is 13 residues. Germline CDR1 reads LGHNA; CDR2 reads YNFKEQ. CDR3 bases: TGTGCCAGCAGCCAAGTGGGCCCGCCGGAGCAGTATTTC. This sequence encodes CASSQVGPPEQYF.

This chain connects TRBV18 to TRBJ1-1, with 8 nucleotides matching TRBD1. V lost 4 bases to trimming and J lost 4 bases; unmatched junction nucleotides: 8. CDR3 length: 15 amino acids. Germline V gene data show CDR1 as KGHSH and CDR2 as LQKENI. CDR3 sequence reads: CASSREGTGGTEAFF. CDR3 coding DNA: TGTGCCAGCTCACGCGAAGGGACAGGTGGCACTGAAGCTTTCTTT.

The rearrangement uses TRBV4-1 and TRBJ1-4; a weak D match, TRBD1 (6 bases). Deletions cut 0 bases from V and 7 bases from J, with 15 bases between. The CDR3 extends over 16 amino acids. CDR1 is MGHRA, CDR2 YSYEKL, per germline. CDR3 in amino acids: CASSQEGGSGVEKLFF. The CDR3 nucleotides are TGCGCCAGCAGCCAAGAAGGGGGTTCAGGCGTTGAAAAACTGTTTTTT.

The chain has TRBV5-1 and TRBJ2-5, with 7 bases identical to TRBD1. The germline CDR1 and CDR2 sequences are SGHRS and YFSETQ. This CDR3 comprises 14 residues. J lost 2 bases, V lost 8 bases, and 9 bases had no gene match. The CDR3 loop reads CARDRDSGQETQYF. As DNA, the CDR3 is TGCGCCAGGGACCGGGACAGCGGTCAAGAGACCCAGTACTTC.

This chain links TRBV5-6 with TRBJ2-7; 13 bases align to TRBD2. This CDR3 has 17 residues. Germline CDR1 reads SGHDT; CDR2 reads YYEEEE. The ends lost 0 bases at V and 2 bases at J; junction bases unmatched: 5. The CDR3 region has the DNA TGTGCCAGCAGCTTGGGGGGACTAGCGGGGCTTCCCTACGAGCAGTACTTC. This encodes CASSLGGLAGLPYEQYF.

The genes are TRBV27 and TRBJ1-2, with 7 bases lining up with TRBD1. The CDR3 sequence is 16 residues long. Losses at the gene ends were 8 bases for V and 1 base for J; bases not matched to a gene: 13. Germline V gene sequence: CDR1 MNHEY, CDR2 SMNVEV (reference sequence). DNA for the CDR3: TGTGCCAGCGCGCCGAGACAGGGATACAATAACTATGGCTACACCTTC. Protein: CASAPRQGYNNYGYTF.